The clone carrying this TCR beta chain appeared a single time. Trimming took 6 bases from V and 4 from J; bases not matched to a gene: 11. Germline V gives CDR1 LNHDA, CDR2 SQIVND (reference sequence). This CDR3 has 16 residues. This sample was included in a study of blood T cell repertoires in COVID-19. Study summary: Sources were T cells, B-cell-depleted T cells, or PBMCs; the material itself was cDNA or gDNA.

Here immunoSEQ multiplex PCR was the method, and the copy in TCRdb shows in-frame clones only, minus some. The repertoire holds 150,000 to 200,000 clones, with 65% to 80% as singletons. What was sequenced was PBMCs or T cells enriched from blood (not recorded which). The chain couples TRBV19 to TRBJ2-3; TRBD2 matches at 9 bases. The sequence derives from a woman in her forties or fifties with acute COVID-19. The CDR3 protein is CASREPAGGRADTQYF. In DNA, the CDR3 is TGTGCCAGTAGAGAACCAGCGGGGGGCAGGGCAGATACGCAGTATTTT.